Below are 8 T cell receptor beta chains sequenced from a single sample in a study of blood T cells in healthy people across ages. A sample-barcoded 5' primer and a J-beta primer mix were used in a second PCR of about 6 to 11 cycles. TCRdb re-called the 5' RACE reads through MiXCR, storing one row per CDR3 protein. The sample records fewer than 900,000 distinct CDR3 sequences, roughly two fifths being singletons. What was sequenced was blood. The receptors derive from a woman aged 60-75 years in good health.

On this clonotype: Mismatch with germline at one junction end may stem from a read error. V and J are TRBV24-1 and TRBJ1-2; unclear D gene. The CDR3 sequence is 12 residues long. Germline loops: CDR1 KGHDR, CDR2 SFDVKD. The CDR3 protein is CATRDFFGGYTF. CDR3 coding DNA: TGTGCCACCAGGGATTTTTTCGGGGGCTACACCTTC.

In its sample, this clonotype was seen once. The chain combines TRBV20-1 with TRBJ2-3; tentative D call: TRBD2 (5 bases). Trimming removed 1 base from V and 4 bases from J, with 12 bases in between. Germline V gene sequence: CDR1 DFQATT, CDR2 SNEGSKA (reference sequence). This CDR3 is built from 14 residues. CDR3 DNA sequence: TGCAGTGCTAGAGGAACTAGTTCCCCAGATACGCAGTATTTT. It codes for CSARGTSSPDTQYF.

The V and J genes are TRBV29-1 and TRBJ1-5; no clear D. V was pared by 4 bases and J by 5 bases, with 15 bases between. Germline V gene data show CDR1 as SQVTM and CDR2 as ANQGSEA. The CDR3 is made up of 14 amino acids. The CDR3 coding sequence is TGCAGCGTTGTTTTGACGGACTTACATCAGCCCCAGCATTTT. Translated, it gives CSVVLTDLHQPQHF.

This clonotype has at least ten counts. The CDR3: CASSSGRASYEQYF. CDR3 DNA sequence: TGTGCCAGCAGCTCAGGTAGGGCCTCCTACGAGCAGTACTTC. The rearrangement uses TRBV9 and TRBJ2-7; D is ambiguous. The CDR3 spans 14 residues. Deletions cut 4 bases from V and 0 bases from J, with 11 bases between. Germline V CDR1 and CDR2: SGDLS, YYNGEE. The complete variable domain, with remaining parts taken from reference TRBV9 and TRBJ2-7, reads DSGVTQTPKHLITATGQRVTLRCSPRSGDLSVYWYQQSLDQGLQFLIQYYNGEERAKGNILERFSAQQFPDLHSELNLSSLELGDSALYFCASSSGRASYEQYFGPGTRLTVT.

This chain connects TRBV27 to TRBJ2-3; D uncertain. The CDR3 has 15 amino acids. Trimming removed 2 bases from V and 0 bases from J, with 9 bases in between. Germline CDR1 reads MNHEY; CDR2 reads SMNVEV (reference sequence). The CDR3 spells CASSLRSLSTDTQYF. In nucleotides, the CDR3 is TGTGCCAGCAGTTTAAGGAGCCTAAGCACAGATACGCAGTATTTT.

This rearrangement joins TRBV12-3 or TRBV12-4 to TRBJ2-7; D possibly matches TRBD1 or TRBD2 (5 bases each). This CDR3 has 16 amino acids. V shed 6 bases and J shed 4 bases, with 22 bases lying between them. For the CDR3, the DNA is TGTGCCAGCAGCTTCCGGGGTGGGGGAGCAGGTTACGAGCAGTACTTC. Residues: CASSFRGGGAGYEQYF.

This clonotype turned up a few times. This chain uses TRBV9 with TRBJ2-3; the D is unclear. Per germline, CDR1 SGDLS and CDR2 YYNGEE. This CDR3 has 15 amino acids. V was cut by 0 bases and J by 5 bases, with 13 bases left in between. CDR3 sequence (DNA): TGTGCCAGCAGCGTAGGGGATGATGTTGTAGATACGCAGTATTTT. It translates to CASSVGDDVVDTQYF.

This clonotype was found many times. This chain connects TRBV20-1 to TRBJ2-1; weak D call: TRBD2 (5 bases). The CDR3 length is 12 residues. Trimming stripped 3 bases from V and 3 bases from J, with 6 bases between. Germline values: CDR1 DFQATT, CDR2 SNEGSKA (reference sequence). CDR3 loop: CSARTNYNEQFF. The CDR3 nucleotides read TGCAGTGCTAGGACTAACTACAATGAGCAGTTCTTC.